The 12 T cell receptor beta chains given below trace back to one sample, sequenced in a study of T cells in Graves' hyperthyroidism and ophthalmopathy. Researchers amplified the TCR beta CDR3 regions from RNA transcripts. HTBI primers were used for first-round RT-PCR of the TCR CDR3. TCRdb used MiXCR to reprocess the multiplex PCR reads, holding one entry per CDR3 protein. There are hundreds of thousands of distinct CDR3 sequences in the sample; 12% to 15% occur only once, and about 9.4% lies in the top ten. The source material was blood. Every receptor here comes from a woman aged 18-35 years with Graves' hyperthyroidism.

This chain links TRBV7-2 with TRBJ2-7; D possibly corresponds to TRBD2 (6 bases). Trimming left V 2 bases short and J 4 bases short, with 15 bases between. Germline CDR1 and CDR2: SGHTA and FQGNSA. The CDR3 is 15 amino acids. The CDR3 sequence: CASSLTLGLAYEQYF. The CDR3 nucleotides read TGTGCCAGCAGCTTAACCCTGGGACTGGCTTACGAGCAGTACTTC. Full variable domain (missing parts from reference TRBV7-2 and TRBJ2-7): GAGVSQSPSNKVTEKGKDVELRCDPISGHTALYWYRQSLGQGLEFLIYFQGNSAPDKSGLPSDRFSAERTGGSVSTLTIQRTQQEDSAVYLCASSLTLGLAYEQYFGPGTRLTVT.

This clonotype was observed a few times. V is TRBV4-1 and J is TRBJ2-1, with TRBD2 matching 9 bases. The V and J ends lost 4 bases and 8 bases, in that order; junction bases with no gene match: 15. Germline V gives CDR1 MGHRA, CDR2 YSYEKL. The CDR3 has 17 amino acids. The CDR3 here is CASSRGGGRAGGDEQFF. Here the CDR3 DNA reads TGCGCCAGCAGCCGAGGGGGCGGGAGGGCCGGTGGGGATGAGCAGTTCTTC.

CDR3 region: CSASNLATGDGPGANVLTF. CDR3 coding DNA: TGCAGTGCTAGCAACTTAGCAACAGGGGACGGGCCTGGGGCCAACGTCCTGACTTTC. This chain links TRBV20-1 with TRBJ2-6, with 7 bases identical to TRBD1. Germline loops: CDR1 DFQATT, CDR2 SNEGSKA (reference sequence). V was clipped by 3 bases and J by 2 bases; unmatched bases: 16. The CDR3 runs to 19 residues.

The rearrangement links TRBV20-1 to TRBJ1-2, with D unresolved. CDR3 size: 14 residues. Trimming cost V 2 bases and J 5 bases, with 15 bases left between them. Germline CDR1 and CDR2: DFQATT and SNEGSKA (reference sequence). CDR3: CSARFQDGRYGYTF. Written as DNA, the CDR3 is TGCAGTGCTAGATTCCAGGACGGAAGATATGGCTACACCTTC.

This chain uses TRBV19 with TRBJ1-3, with D unresolved. The germline V and J ends were trimmed by 6 bases and 4 bases, with 10 bases remaining between them. The germline gives CDR1 LNHDA, CDR2 SQIVND (reference sequence). The CDR3 loop spans 13 amino acids. CDR3 in DNA: TGTGCCAGTAGATCCTCAGGAGGAAACACCATATATTTT. It codes for CASRSSGGNTIYF. The full variable domain, its missing parts supplied by reference TRBV19 and TRBJ1-3, is DGGITQSPKYLFRKEGQNVTLSCEQNLNHDAMYWYRQDPGQGLRLIYYSQIVNDFQKGDIAEGYSVSREKKESFPLTVTSAQKNPTAFYLCASRSSGGNTIYFGEGSWLTVV.

This clonotype was seen only a few times. The chain combines TRBV6-2 or TRBV6-3 with TRBJ2-3; D not resolved. The germline V gene has CDR1 MNHEY and CDR2 SVGEGT. This CDR3 has 12 residues. Trimming took 6 bases from V and 2 from J, leaving 6 bases between them. CDR3: CASRIVTDTQYF. CDR3 DNA sequence: TGTGCCAGCAGGATAGTCACAGATACGCAGTATTTT.

The chain joins TRBV5-6 to TRBJ1-1, with D perhaps TRBD1 (5 bases). Germline CDR1 SGHDT, CDR2 YYEEEE. V shed 4 bases and J shed 1 base, with 11 bases lying between them. The CDR3 contains 14 residues. The CDR3 is CASSVAGTNTEAFF. The DNA of the CDR3 is TGTGCCAGCAGCGTAGCCGGGACGAACACTGAAGCTTTCTTT.

The V and J genes are TRBV6-2 or TRBV6-3 and TRBJ1-5; D is uncertain. The CDR3 sequence is 14 residues long. The V gene's germline CDR1 is MNHEY and CDR2 SVGEGT. Trimming cost V 4 bases and J 5 bases, with 12 bases left between them. In DNA, the CDR3 is TGTGCCAGCAGTTCACTGGCCGCCCATCAGCCCCAGCATTTT. Its translation: CASSSLAAHQPQHF.

This clonotype was observed at least ten times. The chain joins TRBV20-1 to TRBJ2-5; the D is unclear. The V end was cut by 1 base, the J end by 3 bases, with 9 bases between. Germline loops: CDR1 DFQATT, CDR2 SNEGSKA (reference sequence). The length of the CDR3 is 13 residues. CDR3 DNA: TGCAGTGCTAGAGTTGACTTAAAAGAGACCCAGTACTTC. It codes for CSARVDLKETQYF.

In its sample, this clonotype was seen once. V usage is TRBV5-1 and J usage is TRBJ1-2; weak D call: TRBD1 (5 bases). Germline V CDR1 and CDR2: SGHRS, YFSETQ. V was shortened by 4 bases and J by 6 bases, with 19 bases between the two germline ends. The CDR3 spans 15 residues. CDR3: CASSPRGSGMDGYTF. The CDR3 region has the DNA TGCGCCAGCAGCCCCCGCGGCTCAGGGATGGATGGCTACACCTTC.

This clonotype was counted at least ten times. This sequence joins TRBV5-1 and TRBJ2-1; D gene ambiguous. Between the trimmed V and J ends, which lost 4 bases and 3 bases, there was a span of 14 bases. This CDR3 is built from 15 residues. CDR1 and CDR2 (germline): SGHRS, YFSETQ. The DNA for the CDR3 is TGCGCCAGCAGCCCAATTGACCCGAACTACAATGAGCAGTTCTTC. Encoded protein: CASSPIDPNYNEQFF.

This clonotype was picked up many times. The J gene is TRBJ2-1, the V gene TRBV28; 10 bases are a match to TRBD2. The V and J ends lost 1 base and 6 bases, in that order; junction bases with no gene match: 9. The CDR3 spans 17 residues. Germline V gene data show CDR1 as MDHEN and CDR2 as SYDVKM. The CDR3 spells CASSLLNLAGVGNEQFF. In nucleotides, the CDR3 is TGTGCCAGCAGTTTATTGAATCTAGCGGGAGTAGGCAATGAGCAGTTCTTC.